Listed below are T cell receptor beta chains from one sample, sequenced in a study of shared clonotypes between healthy human individuals. Using immunoSEQ multiplex PCR, the repertoire was profiled, and TCRdb retains in-frame clones only, with some absent. The sample contains more than 550,000 clones, less than 95% of which appear only once. Sample: memory CD8+ T cells from PBMCs. The receptors here all came from a man aged 18 to 29 in good health. Some clones in this sample may be carry-over from other donors' samples. Both conserved end residues are part of each CDR3. Fields, in order: V gene, J gene, D gene, clone size, CDR3 protein, CDR3 DNA. D genes are given only for firm matches. Some rows mark clone size as missing; the rest say once, few, many or name a class of expanded clone.

v_gene: TRBV7-9; j_gene: TRBJ2-1; d_gene: .; abundance: .; CDR3aa: CASSFLDASYNEQFF; CDR3nt: TGTGCCAGCAGCTTTCTGGACGCCTCATACAATGAGCAGTTCTTC
v_gene: TRBV27; j_gene: TRBJ2-7; d_gene: TRBD1; abundance: .; CDR3aa: CASSARDRGTYEQYF; CDR3nt: TGTGCCAGCAGTGCCCGGGACAGGGGGACCTACGAGCAGTACTTC
v_gene: TRBV29-1; j_gene: TRBJ2-2; d_gene: TRBD2; abundance: once; CDR3aa: CSVVGLAGGGGELFF; CDR3nt: TGCAGCGTTGTAGGGCTAGCGGGAGGTGGCGGGGAGCTGTTTTTT
v_gene: TRBV2; j_gene: TRBJ1-1; d_gene: .; abundance: .; CDR3aa: CASRDRTEAFF; CDR3nt: TGTGCCAGCAGGGATCGGACTGAAGCTTTCTTT
v_gene: TRBV27; j_gene: TRBJ2-1; d_gene: .; abundance: .; CDR3aa: CASSPPGREQFF; CDR3nt: TGTGCCAGCAGTCCCCCCGGGCGTGAGCAGTTCTTC
v_gene: TRBV4-2; j_gene: TRBJ2-1; d_gene: TRBD2; abundance: .; CDR3aa: CASSQESGSSYNEQFF; CDR3nt: TGTGCCAGCAGCCAAGAGAGCGGGAGCTCCTACAATGAGCAGTTCTTC
v_gene: TRBV28; j_gene: TRBJ2-7; d_gene: .; abundance: .; CDR3aa: CASSFPLDGTGYEQYF; CDR3nt: TGTGCCAGCAGTTTCCCCCTGGACGGGACGGGCTACGAGCAGTACTTC
v_gene: TRBV5-1; j_gene: TRBJ1-1; d_gene: .; abundance: once; CDR3aa: CASSLAGVHTEAFF; CDR3nt: TGCGCCAGCAGCTTGGCCGGGGTACACACTGAAGCTTTCTTT
v_gene: TRBV27; j_gene: TRBJ2-5; d_gene: .; abundance: .; CDR3aa: CASSLTPGAETQYF; CDR3nt: TGTGCCAGCAGTCTAACCCCGGGGGCGGAGACCCAGTACTTC
v_gene: TRBV10-3; j_gene: TRBJ1-3; d_gene: .; abundance: .; CDR3aa: CAISESRVSGNTIYF; CDR3nt: TGTGCCATCAGTGAGTCGAGAGTCTCTGGAAACACCATATATTTT
v_gene: TRBV19; j_gene: TRBJ2-1; d_gene: .; abundance: .; CDR3aa: CASGGWNEQFF; CDR3nt: TGTGCCAGTGGGGGGTGGAATGAGCAGTTCTTC
v_gene: TRBV30; j_gene: TRBJ2-7; d_gene: TRBD2; abundance: .; CDR3aa: CAWGEGAGIYEQYF; CDR3nt: TGTGCCTGGGGCGAGGGAGCGGGGATCTACGAGCAGTACTTC
v_gene: TRBV9; j_gene: TRBJ2-5; d_gene: TRBD1; abundance: .; CDR3aa: CASSDRDRGLRETQYF; CDR3nt: TGTGCCAGCAGCGACCGGGACAGGGGGCTCCGAGAGACCCAGTACTTC
v_gene: TRBV7-8; j_gene: TRBJ2-1; d_gene: .; abundance: .; CDR3aa: CLSGSPNEQFF; CDR3nt: TGTCTCAGCGGGTCTCCCAATGAGCAGTTCTTC
v_gene: TRBV27; j_gene: TRBJ2-1; d_gene: TRBD2; abundance: .; CDR3aa: CASSGRLAGGPYNEQFF; CDR3nt: TGTGCCAGCAGCGGAAGACTAGCGGGAGGGCCCTACAATGAGCAGTTCTTC
v_gene: TRBV4-1; j_gene: TRBJ2-1; d_gene: TRBD2; abundance: once; CDR3aa: CASSQGREGPKYNEQFF; CDR3nt: TGCGCCAGCAGCCAAGGGCGGGAGGGCCCTAAATACAATGAGCAGTTCTTC
v_gene: TRBV19; j_gene: TRBJ1-2; d_gene: TRBD1; abundance: once; CDR3aa: CASRAETGNGYTF; CDR3nt: TGTGCCAGTAGGGCCGAGACAGGGAATGGCTACACCTTC
v_gene: TRBV11-2; j_gene: TRBJ1-5; d_gene: .; abundance: .; CDR3aa: CASSLDTANQPQHF; CDR3nt: TGTGCCAGCAGCTTAGACACGGCCAATCAGCCCCAGCATTTT
v_gene: TRBV5-1; j_gene: TRBJ1-2; d_gene: .; abundance: .; CDR3aa: CASSLLSGPLSYTF; CDR3nt: TGCGCCAGCAGCTTGTTGTCCGGCCCCCTGAGCTACACCTTC
v_gene: TRBV19; j_gene: TRBJ2-1; d_gene: .; abundance: .; CDR3aa: CASSIGDLRGNEQFF; CDR3nt: TGTGCCAGTAGTATAGGGGACCTTCGGGGCAATGAGCAGTTCTTC
v_gene: TRBV28; j_gene: TRBJ2-7; d_gene: .; abundance: .; CDR3aa: CASSFWPEMPSYEQYF; CDR3nt: TGTGCCAGCAGTTTCTGGCCGGAAATGCCGTCCTACGAGCAGTACTTC
v_gene: TRBV5-5; j_gene: TRBJ2-7; d_gene: .; abundance: .; CDR3aa: CASSLNPGAPYEQYF; CDR3nt: TGTGCCAGCAGCTTGAATCCGGGGGCTCCCTACGAGCAGTACTTC
v_gene: TRBV27; j_gene: TRBJ2-7; d_gene: .; abundance: .; CDR3aa: CASSSGQVEQYF; CDR3nt: TGTGCCAGCAGTTCTGGACAAGTCGAGCAGTACTTC
v_gene: TRBV10-3; j_gene: TRBJ1-1; d_gene: .; abundance: few; CDR3aa: CAISESLGTNTEAFF; CDR3nt: TGTGCCATCAGTGAGTCGTTGGGGACAAACACTGAAGCTTTCTTT
v_gene: TRBV5-8; j_gene: TRBJ1-2; d_gene: TRBD1; abundance: .; CDR3aa: CASSPRRGGGYGYTF; CDR3nt: TGTGCCAGCAGCCCCCGGAGAGGGGGCGGCTATGGCTACACCTTC
v_gene: TRBV7-9; j_gene: TRBJ2-5; d_gene: .; abundance: .; CDR3aa: CASTEPQHSTGLETQYF; CDR3nt: TGTGCCAGCACGGAACCCCAACATAGCACTGGGTTGGAGACCCAGTACTTC
v_gene: TRBV5-6; j_gene: TRBJ2-7; d_gene: .; abundance: .; CDR3aa: CASSMSSYEQYF; CDR3nt: TGTGCCAGCAGCATGAGCTCCTACGAGCAGTACTTC
v_gene: TRBV5-1; j_gene: TRBJ2-4; d_gene: .; abundance: .; CDR3aa: CASSSGGLRMDIQYF; CDR3nt: TGCGCCAGCAGCTCCGGGGGACTTCGGATGGACATTCAGTACTTC
v_gene: TRBV28; j_gene: TRBJ2-7; d_gene: TRBD1; abundance: .; CDR3aa: CASSRDSSYEQYF; CDR3nt: TGTGCCAGCAGTCGGGACAGCTCCTACGAGCAGTACTTC
v_gene: TRBV30; j_gene: TRBJ1-1; d_gene: .; abundance: .; CDR3aa: CAWSGDSEAFF; CDR3nt: TGTGCCTGGAGTGGAGACAGTGAAGCTTTCTTT
v_gene: TRBV4-3; j_gene: TRBJ2-2; d_gene: .; abundance: .; CDR3aa: CASRGQNTGELFF; CDR3nt: TGCGCCAGCAGGGGACAGAACACCGGGGAGCTGTTTTTT
v_gene: TRBV27; j_gene: TRBJ2-1; d_gene: TRBD2; abundance: few; CDR3aa: CASTSLAGGYNEQFF; CDR3nt: TGTGCCAGCACCTCACTAGCGGGAGGATACAATGAGCAGTTCTTC
v_gene: TRBV15; j_gene: TRBJ1-4; d_gene: .; abundance: .; CDR3aa: CATNPRGGYEKLFF; CDR3nt: TGTGCCACCAACCCGAGGGGGGGGTATGAAAAACTGTTTTTT
v_gene: TRBV28; j_gene: TRBJ2-1; d_gene: TRBD1; abundance: .; CDR3aa: CASSPYIDRVWVDEQFF; CDR3nt: TGTGCCAGCAGTCCGTATATCGACAGGGTTTGGGTCGATGAGCAGTTCTTC
v_gene: TRBV27; j_gene: TRBJ2-3; d_gene: TRBD2; abundance: .; CDR3aa: CASSPGTSGNTDTQYF; CDR3nt: TGTGCCAGCAGCCCAGGGACTAGCGGAAACACAGATACGCAGTATTTT
v_gene: TRBV27; j_gene: TRBJ2-3; d_gene: TRBD2; abundance: .; CDR3aa: CASSLSKGSGSRDTQYF; CDR3nt: TGTGCCAGCAGTTTATCGAAGGGCAGCGGGAGTCGAGATACGCAGTATTTT
v_gene: TRBV2; j_gene: TRBJ2-7; d_gene: TRBD1; abundance: .; CDR3aa: CASRPRDRAFSYEQYF; CDR3nt: TGTGCCAGCAGGCCACGGGACAGGGCCTTTTCATACGAGCAGTACTTC
v_gene: TRBV11-2; j_gene: TRBJ2-7; d_gene: .; abundance: .; CDR3aa: CASSFGGRTYEQYF; CDR3nt: TGTGCCAGCAGCTTTGGGGGCAGAACCTACGAGCAGTACTTC
v_gene: TRBV28; j_gene: TRBJ2-1; d_gene: .; abundance: .; CDR3aa: CASTPTGRGNIEQFF; CDR3nt: TGTGCCAGCACCCCCACCGGCAGGGGAAATATTGAGCAGTTCTTC
v_gene: TRBV25-1; j_gene: TRBJ2-7; d_gene: .; abundance: .; CDR3aa: CASSALLQGGEQYF; CDR3nt: TGTGCCAGCAGTGCACTGCTCCAGGGGGGAGAGCAGTACTTC
v_gene: TRBV7-2; j_gene: TRBJ1-1; d_gene: .; abundance: .; CDR3aa: CASIWQLENTEAFF; CDR3nt: TGTGCCAGCATATGGCAGCTAGAGAACACTGAAGCTTTCTTT
v_gene: TRBV6-1; j_gene: TRBJ1-5; d_gene: TRBD1; abundance: .; CDR3aa: CASSEEGQINQPQHF; CDR3nt: TGTGCCAGCAGTGAAGAGGGACAGATCAATCAGCCCCAGCATTTT
v_gene: TRBV9; j_gene: TRBJ2-1; d_gene: .; abundance: .; CDR3aa: CASSVRGHGSDEQFF; CDR3nt: TGTGCCAGCAGCGTAAGGGGACACGGATCTGATGAGCAGTTCTTC
v_gene: TRBV5-6; j_gene: TRBJ1-6; d_gene: .; abundance: .; CDR3aa: CASSLSVAGGSPLHF; CDR3nt: TGTGCCAGCAGCTTGTCCGTAGCCGGCGGTTCACCCCTCCACTTT
v_gene: TRBV30; j_gene: TRBJ2-3; d_gene: .; abundance: once; CDR3aa: CAWSATASTDTQYF; CDR3nt: TGTGCCTGGAGTGCGACGGCAAGCACAGATACGCAGTATTTT